This T cell receptor beta chain was captured by sequencing in a study of PD-L1 blockade in urothelial cancer. The method was immunoSEQ multiplex PCR; TCRdb's version includes in-frame clones alone and lacks a portion of them. The sample has 70,000 or so clones, under 90% seen once; the top ten hold 4.7%. V lost 5 bases and J lost 5, with 18 bases in between. The CDR3 runs to 15 residues. Germline V lookup: CDR1 SEHNR, CDR2 FQNEAQ (reference sequence). The TCR sequence derives from a man between 65 and 79 years old with urothelial cancer. The rearrangement uses TRBV7-9 and TRBJ1-2; D ambiguous. This material consisted of PBMCs, taken around atezolizumab (anti-PD-L1) treatment. The CDR3 loop reads CASSPPPQGSYGYTF. Written as DNA, the CDR3 is TGTGCCAGCAGCCCACCCCCCCAAGGGAGTTATGGCTACACCTTC.